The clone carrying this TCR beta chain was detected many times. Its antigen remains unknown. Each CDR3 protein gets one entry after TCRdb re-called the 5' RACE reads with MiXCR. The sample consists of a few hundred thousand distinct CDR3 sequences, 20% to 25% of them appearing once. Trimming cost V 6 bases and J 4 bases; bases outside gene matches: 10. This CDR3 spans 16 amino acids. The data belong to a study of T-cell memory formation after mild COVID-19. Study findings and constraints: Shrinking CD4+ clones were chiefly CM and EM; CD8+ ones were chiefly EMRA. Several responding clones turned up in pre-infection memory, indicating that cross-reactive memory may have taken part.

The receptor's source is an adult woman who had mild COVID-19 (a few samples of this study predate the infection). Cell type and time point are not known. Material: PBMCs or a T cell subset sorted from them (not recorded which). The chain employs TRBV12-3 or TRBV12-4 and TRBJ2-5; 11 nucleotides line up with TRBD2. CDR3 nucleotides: TGTGCCAGCAGCCCAACCGGACTAGCGGGTGGAGAGACCCAGTACTTC. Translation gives CASSPTGLAGGETQYF.